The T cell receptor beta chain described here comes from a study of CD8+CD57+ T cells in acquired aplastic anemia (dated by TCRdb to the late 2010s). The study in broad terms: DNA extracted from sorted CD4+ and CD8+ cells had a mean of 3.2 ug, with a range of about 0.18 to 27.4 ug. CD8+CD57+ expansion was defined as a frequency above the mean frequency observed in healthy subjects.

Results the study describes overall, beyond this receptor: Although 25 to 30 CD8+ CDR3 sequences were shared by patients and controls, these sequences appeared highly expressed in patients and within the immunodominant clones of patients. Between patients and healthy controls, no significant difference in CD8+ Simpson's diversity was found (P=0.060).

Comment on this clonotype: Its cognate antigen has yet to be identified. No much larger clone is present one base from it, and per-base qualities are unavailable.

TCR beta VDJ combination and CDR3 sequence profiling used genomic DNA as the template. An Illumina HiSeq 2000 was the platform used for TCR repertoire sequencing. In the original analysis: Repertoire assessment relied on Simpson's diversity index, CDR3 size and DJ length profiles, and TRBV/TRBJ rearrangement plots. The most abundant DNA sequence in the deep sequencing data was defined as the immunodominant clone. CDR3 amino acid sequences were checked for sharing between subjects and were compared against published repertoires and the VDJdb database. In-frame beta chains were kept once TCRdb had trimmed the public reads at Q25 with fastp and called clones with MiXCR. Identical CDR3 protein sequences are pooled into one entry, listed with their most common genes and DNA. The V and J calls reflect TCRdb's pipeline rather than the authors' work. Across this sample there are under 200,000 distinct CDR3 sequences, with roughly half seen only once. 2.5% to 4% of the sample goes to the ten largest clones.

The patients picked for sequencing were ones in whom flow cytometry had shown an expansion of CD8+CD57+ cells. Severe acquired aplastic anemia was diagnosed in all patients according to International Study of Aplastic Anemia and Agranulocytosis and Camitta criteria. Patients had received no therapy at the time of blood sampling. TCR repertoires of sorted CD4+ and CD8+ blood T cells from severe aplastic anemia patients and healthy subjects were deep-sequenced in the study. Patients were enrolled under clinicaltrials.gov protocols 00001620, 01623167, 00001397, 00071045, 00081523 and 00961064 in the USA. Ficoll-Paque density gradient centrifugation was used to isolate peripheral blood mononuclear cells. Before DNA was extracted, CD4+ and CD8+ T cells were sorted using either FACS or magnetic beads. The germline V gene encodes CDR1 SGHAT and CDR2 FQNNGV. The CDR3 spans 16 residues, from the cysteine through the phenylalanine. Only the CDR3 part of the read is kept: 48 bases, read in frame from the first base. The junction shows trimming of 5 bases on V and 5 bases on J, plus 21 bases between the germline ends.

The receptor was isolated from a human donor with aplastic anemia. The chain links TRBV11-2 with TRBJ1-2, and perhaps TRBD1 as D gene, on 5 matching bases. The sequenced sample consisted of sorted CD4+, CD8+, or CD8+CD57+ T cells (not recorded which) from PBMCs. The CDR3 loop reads CASSPEGTAVGYGYTF. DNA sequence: TGTGCCAGCAGCCCGGAGGGGACCGCCGTAGGTTATGGCTACACCTTC.